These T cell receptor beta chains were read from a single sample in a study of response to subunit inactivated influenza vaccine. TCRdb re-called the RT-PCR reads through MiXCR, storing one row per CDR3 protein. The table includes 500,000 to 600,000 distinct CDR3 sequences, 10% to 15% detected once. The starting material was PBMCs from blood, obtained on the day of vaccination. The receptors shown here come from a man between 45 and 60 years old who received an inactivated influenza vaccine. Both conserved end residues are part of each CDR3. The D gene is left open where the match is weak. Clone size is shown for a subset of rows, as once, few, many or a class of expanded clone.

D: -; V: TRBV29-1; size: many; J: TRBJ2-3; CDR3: CSLPSGSPNTDTQYF; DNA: TGCAGCCTTCCCTCGGGTTCACCCAACACAGATACGCAGTATTTT
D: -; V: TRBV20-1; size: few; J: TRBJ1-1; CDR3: CSAGTTGTFEAFF; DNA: TGCAGTGCTGGAACGACCGGGACATTTGAAGCTTTCTTT
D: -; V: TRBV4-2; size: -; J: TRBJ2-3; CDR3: CASNGGSTDTQYF; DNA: TGTGCCAGCAATGGCGGTAGCACAGATACGCAGTATTTT
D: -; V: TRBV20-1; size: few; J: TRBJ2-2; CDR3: CSAKRQSNTGELFF; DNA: TGCAGTGCTAAGCGGCAGTCGAACACCGGGGAGCTGTTTTTT
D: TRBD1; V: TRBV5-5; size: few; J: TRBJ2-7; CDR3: CASSLRTGQREQYF; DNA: TGTGCCAGCAGCTTACGGACAGGGCAAAGGGAGCAGTACTTC
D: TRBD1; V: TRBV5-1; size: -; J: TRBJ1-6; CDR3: CASSLVGQRFNSPLHF; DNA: TGCGCCAGCAGCTTGGTGGGACAGAGGTTTAATTCACCCCTCCACTTT
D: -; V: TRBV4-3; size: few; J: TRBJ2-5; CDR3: CASSQDIIRGTRDQETQYF; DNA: TGCGCCAGCAGCCAAGATATCATAAGGGGAACTCGGGACCAAGAGACCCAGTACTTC
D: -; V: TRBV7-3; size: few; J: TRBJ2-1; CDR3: CASSLGIRGAVGNEQFF; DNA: TGTGCCAGCAGCTTGGGTATAAGGGGGGCGGTGGGAAATGAGCAGTTCTTC
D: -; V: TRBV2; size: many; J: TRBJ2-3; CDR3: CASTEEGTSTDTQYF; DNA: TGTGCCAGCACCGAAGAAGGGACTAGCACAGATACGCAGTATTTT
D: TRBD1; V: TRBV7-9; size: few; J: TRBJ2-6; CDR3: CASSPRQGGANVLTF; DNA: TGTGCCAGCAGCCCCAGACAGGGTGGGGCCAACGTCCTGACTTTC
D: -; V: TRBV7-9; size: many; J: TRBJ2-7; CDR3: CASSLEGGLGYEQYF; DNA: TGTGCCAGCAGCCTAGAGGGGGGACTGGGGTACGAGCAGTACTTC
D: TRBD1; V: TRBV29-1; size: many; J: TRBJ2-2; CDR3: CSVGKTGANTGELFF; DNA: TGCAGCGTTGGAAAGACAGGGGCGAACACCGGGGAGCTGTTTTTT
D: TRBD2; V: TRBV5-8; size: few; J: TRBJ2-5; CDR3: CASSRGLAGAQETQYF; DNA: TGTGCCAGCAGCCGGGGACTAGCGGGGGCCCAAGAGACCCAGTACTTC
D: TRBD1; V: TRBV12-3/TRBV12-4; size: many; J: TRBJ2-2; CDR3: CASSPRQGATGELFF; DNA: TGTGCCAGCAGTCCCCGACAGGGGGCCACCGGGGAGCTGTTTTTT
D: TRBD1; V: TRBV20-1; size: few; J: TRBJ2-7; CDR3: CSTDRVSYEQYF; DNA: TGCAGTACAGACAGGGTATCCTACGAGCAGTACTTC
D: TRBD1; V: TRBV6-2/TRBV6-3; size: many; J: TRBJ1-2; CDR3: CASSRTGGRGYTF; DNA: TGTGCCAGCAGTCGGACAGGGGGCAGAGGCTACACCTTC
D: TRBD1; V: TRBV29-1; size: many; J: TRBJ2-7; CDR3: CSVEGTGGIYEQYF; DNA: TGCAGCGTTGAAGGGACAGGGGGCATCTACGAGCAGTACTTC
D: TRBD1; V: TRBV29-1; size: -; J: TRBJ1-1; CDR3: CSVPYRGEAFF; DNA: TGCAGCGTCCCTTACAGGGGTGAAGCTTTCTTT
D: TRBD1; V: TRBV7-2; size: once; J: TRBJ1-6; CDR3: CTSSTTTGPSPLHF; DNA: TGTACCAGCAGCACGACGACAGGGCCTTCACCCCTCCACTTT
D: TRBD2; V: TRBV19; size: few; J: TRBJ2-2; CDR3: CASSMTASGRSELFF; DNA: TGTGCCAGTAGTATGACGGCTAGCGGGCGCAGCGAGCTGTTTTTT
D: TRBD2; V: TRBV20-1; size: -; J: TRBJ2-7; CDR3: CSARELAGGLYEQYF; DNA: TGCAGTGCTAGAGAACTAGCGGGAGGATTGTACGAGCAGTACTTC
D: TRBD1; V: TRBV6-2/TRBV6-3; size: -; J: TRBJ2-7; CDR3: CASDRGLNEQYF; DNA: TGTGCCAGCGACAGGGGGCTAAACGAGCAGTACTTC
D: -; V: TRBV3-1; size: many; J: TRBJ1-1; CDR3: CASSAPSNTEAFF; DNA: TGTGCCAGCAGCGCACCAAGCAACACTGAAGCTTTCTTT
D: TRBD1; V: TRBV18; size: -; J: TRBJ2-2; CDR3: CASSNQGAPTGELFF; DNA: TGTGCCAGCTCAAACCAGGGGGCGCCCACCGGGGAGCTGTTTTTT
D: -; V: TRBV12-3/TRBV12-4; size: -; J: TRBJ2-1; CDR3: CATTVGLADEQFF; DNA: TGTGCCACTACGGTGGGGCTAGCCGATGAGCAGTTCTTC
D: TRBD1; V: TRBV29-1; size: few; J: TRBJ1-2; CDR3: CSVTGHYGYTF; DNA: TGCAGCGTGACAGGGCACTATGGCTACACCTTC
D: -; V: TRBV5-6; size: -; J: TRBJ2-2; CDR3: CASSLGAVNTGELFF; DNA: TGTGCCAGCAGCTTGGGGGCAGTAAACACCGGGGAGCTGTTTTTT
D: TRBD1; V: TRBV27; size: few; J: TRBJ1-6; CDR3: CASGGQGRYNSPLHF; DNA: TGTGCCAGCGGCGGACAGGGCCGTTATAATTCACCCCTCCACTTT
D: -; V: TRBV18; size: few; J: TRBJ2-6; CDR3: CASSPLTGPLSSGANVLTF; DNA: TGTGCCAGCTCACCGTTAACCGGGCCGTTATCTTCTGGGGCCAACGTCCTGACTTTC
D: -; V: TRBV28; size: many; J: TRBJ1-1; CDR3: CASSWGVGPVAFF; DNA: TGTGCCAGCAGTTGGGGCGTAGGGCCTGTAGCTTTCTTT
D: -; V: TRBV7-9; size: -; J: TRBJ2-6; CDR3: CASSLLDVGANVLTF; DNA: TGTGCCAGCAGCTTGTTGGATGTAGGGGCCAACGTCCTGACTTTC
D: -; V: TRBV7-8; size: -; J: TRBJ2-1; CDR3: CASSFQNSYNEQFF; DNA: TGTGCCAGCAGCTTTCAAAACTCCTACAATGAGCAGTTCTTC
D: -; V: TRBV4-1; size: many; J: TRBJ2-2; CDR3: CASTRIGPNTGELFF; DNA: TGCGCCAGCACCCGAATCGGCCCGAACACCGGGGAGCTGTTTTTT
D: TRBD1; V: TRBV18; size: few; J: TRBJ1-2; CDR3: CASSPDRANGYTF; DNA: TGTGCCAGCTCACCGGACAGGGCGAATGGCTACACCTTC
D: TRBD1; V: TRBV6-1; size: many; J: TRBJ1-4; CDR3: CASSQGQGAGEKLFF; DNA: TGTGCCAGCAGTCAGGGACAGGGGGCGGGGGAAAAACTGTTTTTT
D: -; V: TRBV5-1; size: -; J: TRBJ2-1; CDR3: CASSFRASSYNEQFF; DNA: TGCGCCAGCAGCTTTCGGGCGAGCTCCTACAATGAGCAGTTCTTC
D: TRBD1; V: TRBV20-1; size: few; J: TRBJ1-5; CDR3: CSARSDRGRQPQHF; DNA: TGCAGTGCTAGGTCGGACAGGGGACGGCAGCCCCAGCATTTT
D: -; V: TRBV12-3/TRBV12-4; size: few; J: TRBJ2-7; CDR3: CASNRGIYDEQYF; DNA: TGTGCCAGCAACAGAGGGATATACGACGAGCAGTACTTC
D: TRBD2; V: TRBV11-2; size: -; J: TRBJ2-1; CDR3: CDSSLASGEKFF; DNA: TGTGACAGCAGCTTAGCTAGCGGAGAGAAGTTCTTC
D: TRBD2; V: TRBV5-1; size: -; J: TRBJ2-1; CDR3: CASSLDGLAGEQFF; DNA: TGCGCCAGCAGCTTGGATGGACTAGCGGGGGAGCAGTTCTTC
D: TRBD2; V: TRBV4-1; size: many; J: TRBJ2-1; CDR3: CASSAEGLERGRPGNEQFF; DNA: TGCGCCAGCAGCGCTGAGGGTCTCGAGCGGGGGAGACCTGGCAATGAGCAGTTCTTC
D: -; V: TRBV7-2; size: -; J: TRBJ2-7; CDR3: CASSSDSFSYEQYF; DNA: TGTGCCAGCAGCTCCGACTCGTTCTCCTACGAGCAGTACTTC
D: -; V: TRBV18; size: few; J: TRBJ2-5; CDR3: CASEGDGVQETQYF; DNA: TGTGCCAGCGAAGGAGACGGTGTCCAAGAGACCCAGTACTTC
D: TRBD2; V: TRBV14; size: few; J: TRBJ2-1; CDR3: CASSQVITSGAYNEQFF; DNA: TGTGCCAGCAGCCAAGTTATAACTAGCGGGGCCTACAATGAGCAGTTCTTC
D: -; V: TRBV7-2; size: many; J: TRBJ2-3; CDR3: CASRSGPTRTDTQYF; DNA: TGTGCCAGCAGGTCAGGCCCGACTAGAACAGATACGCAGTATTTT
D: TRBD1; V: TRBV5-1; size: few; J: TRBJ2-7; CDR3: CASKQGLSYEQYF; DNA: TGCGCCAGTAAACAGGGGCTCTCCTACGAGCAGTACTTC
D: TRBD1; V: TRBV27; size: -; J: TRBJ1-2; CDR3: CASSEGAGYGYTF; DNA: TGTGCCAGCAGTGAGGGGGCGGGGTATGGCTACACCTTC
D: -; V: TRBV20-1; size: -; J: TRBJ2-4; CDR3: CSALPGGRQNIQYF; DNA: TGCAGTGCCCTTCCTGGGGGTCGCCAAAACATTCAGTACTTC
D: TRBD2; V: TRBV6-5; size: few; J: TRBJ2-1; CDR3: CASSYRPQTSGIKYNEQFF; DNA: TGTGCCAGCAGTTACCGCCCCCAAACTAGCGGGATTAAATACAATGAGCAGTTCTTC
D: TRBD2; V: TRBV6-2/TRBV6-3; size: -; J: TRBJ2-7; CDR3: CASSYNTRLAASYEQYF; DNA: TGTGCCAGCAGTTACAATACCCGACTAGCGGCCTCCTACGAGCAGTACTTC
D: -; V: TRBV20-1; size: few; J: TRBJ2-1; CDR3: CSASSVIDEQFF; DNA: TGCAGTGCTAGCTCGGTTATAGATGAGCAGTTCTTC
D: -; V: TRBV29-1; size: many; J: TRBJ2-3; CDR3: CSVGLAGDLMYTQYF; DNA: TGCAGCGTTGGGCTTGCAGGAGATCTTATGTATACGCAGTATTTT
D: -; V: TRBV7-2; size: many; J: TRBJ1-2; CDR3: CASSPGFYGYTF; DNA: TGTGCCAGCAGCCCAGGGTTTTACGGCTACACCTTC
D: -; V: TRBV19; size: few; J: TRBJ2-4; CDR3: CASSMGRTFGIQYF; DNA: TGTGCCAGTAGTATGGGGCGGACATTCGGTATTCAGTACTTC